The 24 T cell receptor beta chains given below trace back to one sample, sequenced in a study of T cells in Graves' hyperthyroidism and ophthalmopathy. RNA transcripts yielded amplified TCR beta CDR3 regions. HTBI primers were employed in a first-round RT-PCR of the TCR CDR3. TCRdb reprocessed the multiplex PCR reads with MiXCR, giving one entry per CDR3 protein. The sample lists more than 300,000 distinct CDR3 sequences; 13% were seen once. The specimen was blood. These receptors all come from a woman younger than 35 with Graves' hyperthyroidism.

Points on this clonotype: This could be a read error, since a much larger clone is one nucleotide away. The V and J genes are TRBV11-2 and TRBJ1-2; 11 bases align to TRBD1. The trim removed 5 bases at V and 5 bases at J, leaving 22 bases unmatched. Germline loops: CDR1 SGHAT, CDR2 FQNNGV. The CDR3 totals 20 residues. CDR3 in amino acids: CASSHHTDRGRVERPYGYTF. DNA for the CDR3: TGTGCCAGCAGCCACCACACGGACAGGGGGCGAGTAGAGCGTCCGTATGGCTACACCTTC.

This clonotype has a count of ten or more. V gene TRBV7-9 combines with J gene TRBJ2-7; D is ambiguous. The CDR3 spans 14 residues. The germline V gene encodes CDR1 SEHNR and CDR2 FQNEAQ (reference sequence). Trimming took 1 base from V and 3 from J, leaving 10 bases between them. CDR3 amino acids: CASSLELYRYEQYF. Written as DNA, the CDR3 is TGTGCCAGCAGCTTAGAATTGTACCGCTACGAGCAGTACTTC.

This rearrangement joins TRBV20-1 to TRBJ1-5, with a weak D call TRBD1 (6 bases). Trimming took 7 bases from V and 2 from J, leaving 18 bases between them. The CDR3 extends over 15 amino acids. The V gene's germline CDR1 is DFQATT and CDR2 SNEGSKA (reference sequence). CDR3 protein: CSVREPTGGNQPQHF. Written as DNA, the CDR3 is TGCAGTGTCAGGGAACCGACAGGAGGCAATCAGCCCCAGCATTTT.

This clonotype was detected many times. The chain joins TRBV20-1 to TRBJ2-1; the D gene is possibly TRBD1 (5 bases). Germline V lookup: CDR1 DFQATT, CDR2 SNEGSKA (reference sequence). Deletions cut 0 bases from V and 10 bases from J, with 10 bases between. The CDR3 covers 12 residues. In DNA, the CDR3 is TGCAGTGCTAGAGACCGGACATACGAGCAGTTCTTC. It yields the protein CSARDRTYEQFF.

This clonotype has a count of ten or more. The CDR3 loop reads CASTPGQGVDEQFF. CDR3 sequence (DNA): TGTGCCAGCACCCCGGGACAGGGTGTCGATGAGCAGTTCTTC. This sequence joins TRBV6-1 and TRBJ2-1; 9 nucleotides match TRBD1. This CDR3 comprises 14 residues. V was clipped by 7 bases and J by 8 bases; unmatched bases: 9. Germline V gene lookup returns CDR1 MNHNS and CDR2 SASEGT.

This clonotype has more than one count but fewer than ten. The rearrangement links TRBV24-1 to TRBJ2-2; D is tentatively TRBD1 or TRBD2 (6 bases each). CDR1 is KGHDR and CDR2 is SFDVKD in the germline V gene. V was clipped by 9 bases and J by 5 bases, with 15 bases between them. The CDR3 contains 14 residues. CDR3 residues: CATAGGAGTGELFF. For the CDR3, the DNA is TGTGCCACCGCTGGGGGCGCGGGGACCGGGGAGCTGTTTTTT.

This clonotype appeared many times. The V call is TRBV12-3 or TRBV12-4, the J call TRBJ2-7; D perhaps matches TRBD1 (6 bases). CDR3 size: 14 residues. Deletions cut 5 bases from V and 0 bases from J, with 11 bases between. The CDR3 sequence: CASSPQQGSYEQYF. CDR3 bases: TGTGCCAGCAGTCCACAACAGGGCTCCTACGAGCAGTACTTC.

Many counts were recorded for this clonotype. A junction end diverges from the germline sequence, so it may reflect a read error. The rearrangement links TRBV7-2 to TRBJ2-7, with D hard to call. The CDR3 has 14 residues. Germline-derived CDR1 and CDR2 are SGHTA and FQGNSA. The DNA for the CDR3 is TGTGCCAGCAGCTTAGACGGTGATACCTACGCGCAGTACTTC. This gives the protein CASSLDGDTYAQYF.

This clonotype was seen ten or more times. The chain has TRBV28 and TRBJ2-5, with D possibly TRBD1 on 5 matching bases. Trimming removed 4 bases at V and 5 bases at J, with 14 bases between. This CDR3 region has 14 residues. CDR1 and CDR2 from the germline V gene are MDHEN and SYDVKM. CDR3 nucleotides: TGTGCCAGCAGTTACGGCCCCTCAGGGGAGACCCAGTACTTC. It yields the protein CASSYGPSGETQYF.

The rearrangement links TRBV14 to TRBJ2-7; 8 nucleotides align to TRBD2. Germline CDR1 and CDR2: SGHDN and FVKESK. V lost 3 bases to trimming and J lost 4 bases; unmatched junction nucleotides: 11. This CDR3 has 16 residues. The CDR3 coding sequence is TGTGCCAGCAGCCAGCGGGGGGCCGTCCCGTTTTACGAGCAGTACTTC. This translates into CASSQRGAVPFYEQYF.

The sample holds many counts of this clonotype. This chain links TRBV3-1 with TRBJ2-3; no firm D call. In germline, CDR1 is LGHDT, CDR2 YNNKEL (reference sequence). The CDR3 is 14 amino acids. Trimming cost V 0 bases and J 4 bases, with 8 bases left between them. In DNA form, the CDR3 reads TGTGCCAGCAGCCAAGAGGAACCCCCAGATACGCAGTATTTT. Its protein is CASSQEEPPDTQYF.

This clonotype was recorded at least ten times. The V call is TRBV27, the J call TRBJ2-7, with D perhaps TRBD1 (6 bases). Germline CDR1 MNHEY, CDR2 SMNVEV (reference sequence). The V and J ends lost 3 bases and 2 bases respectively, with 11 bases between them. CDR3 length: 14 amino acids. The chain's CDR3 is CASSFTPGAYEQYF. CDR3 sequence (DNA): TGTGCCAGCAGTTTCACCCCAGGGGCCTACGAGCAGTACTTC.

At least ten counts were recorded for this clonotype. The genes are TRBV4-1 and TRBJ1-2; 7 nucleotides match TRBD1. Germline V gene sequence: CDR1 MGHRA, CDR2 YSYEKL. The CDR3 consists of 14 residues. With 6 bases clipped from V and 2 bases from J, the junction kept 6 bases outside the gene matches. The CDR3 loop is CASREPGQNYGYTF. In nucleotides, the CDR3 is TGCGCCAGCAGAGAACCGGGACAGAACTATGGCTACACCTTC.

This clonotype has ten or more counts. The chain has TRBV7-2 and TRBJ2-2, with no clear D. The CDR3 loop spans 14 amino acids. The germline V gene encodes CDR1 SGHTA and CDR2 FQGNSA. Trimming stripped 2 bases from V and 6 bases from J, with 10 bases between. The CDR3 protein is CASSLKFLPGELFF. The CDR3 DNA sequence: TGTGCCAGCAGCTTAAAGTTTCTGCCCGGGGAGCTGTTTTTT.

The V and J genes are TRBV20-1 and TRBJ2-5, with D possibly being TRBD1 (6 bases). From germline, CDR1 is DFQATT and CDR2 SNEGSKA (reference sequence). V lost 3 bases and J 3 bases, leaving 8 bases between the germline ends. CDR3 length: 12 amino acids. CDR3 amino acids: CSARAGEETQYF. CDR3 DNA: TGCAGTGCTAGGGCAGGGGAAGAGACCCAGTACTTC.

This clonotype has at least ten counts. This chain links TRBV5-6 with TRBJ2-5; D may be TRBD1 (5 bases). CDR1 SGHDT and CDR2 YYEEEE come from the germline V gene. The CDR3 is made up of 13 amino acids. Trimming stripped 4 bases from V and 3 bases from J, with 10 bases between. The CDR3 bases are TGTGCCAGCAGCCAAGACAGTGAAGAGACCCAGTACTTC. It yields the protein CASSQDSEETQYF.

This clonotype has a count of ten or more. The J gene is TRBJ1-2, the V gene TRBV2, with D unclear. Germline values: CDR1 SNHLY, CDR2 FYNNEI. The CDR3 extends over 13 amino acids. Trimming shortened V by 7 bases and J by 3 bases, and 12 bases separated the two germline ends. CDR3 nucleotides: TGTGCCAGCAACCAAGGTGATCACTATGGCTACACCTTC. Translated: CASNQGDHYGYTF.

This clonotype was seen repeatedly, ten times or more. The V call is TRBV29-1, the J call TRBJ2-3, with D tentatively TRBD2 (5 bases). Trimming cost V 4 bases and J 3 bases, with 11 bases left between them. The CDR3 runs to 13 residues. The germline V gene has CDR1 SQVTM and CDR2 ANQGSEA. In DNA form, the CDR3 reads TGCAGCGTTGTAACGGGGTGGACAGATACGCAGTATTTT. Protein sequence: CSVVTGWTDTQYF.

This clonotype has more than one count but fewer than ten. This chain connects TRBV20-1 to TRBJ1-2; 8 nucleotides align to TRBD1. The germline V gene encodes CDR1 DFQATT and CDR2 SNEGSKA (reference sequence). CDR3 size: 13 residues. V trimming: 4 bases; J trimming: 8 bases; junction bases outside the gene matches: 9. This CDR3 is CSAKTQGAEGYTF. CDR3 DNA: TGCAGTGCTAAAACCCAGGGGGCGGAAGGCTACACCTTC.

The table lists this clonotype with many counts. This chain's CDR3 is CRVGVPLSRNEQFF. CDR3 nucleotide sequence: TGCAGAGTTGGGGTACCTCTGTCTCGCAATGAGCAGTTCTTC. V and J are TRBV20-1 and TRBJ2-1, with no clear D. The germline CDR1 and CDR2 sequences are DFQATT and SNEGSKA (reference sequence). The CDR3 has 14 amino acids.

This clonotype was counted at least ten times. The rearrangement links TRBV6-1 to TRBJ2-3; 10 bases map to TRBD1. CDR3 size: 12 residues. Trimming cost V 10 bases and J 4 bases; bases outside gene matches: 2. CDR1 is MNHNS and CDR2 is SASEGT in the germline V gene. DNA of the CDR3: TGTGCCACCGGGACAGGGGCAGATACGCAGTATTTT. Amino acid sequence: CATGTGADTQYF.

The genes are TRBV30 and TRBJ2-7; D is undetermined. The CDR3 is 13 amino acids. Between the trimmed V and J ends, which lost 1 base and 3 bases, there was a span of 10 bases. Germline assignment: CDR1 GTSNPN and CDR2 SVGIG (reference sequence). CDR3 amino acids: CAWSDIYLYEQYF. CDR3 sequence (DNA): TGTGCCTGGAGTGATATCTATCTCTACGAGCAGTACTTC. Drawing the rest from reference TRBV30 and TRBJ2-7, the complete variable domain is SQTIHQWPATLVQPVGSPLSLECTVEGTSNPNLYWYRQAAGRGLQLLFYSVGIGQISSEVPQNLSASRPQDRQFILSSKKLLLSDSGFYLCAWSDIYLYEQYFGPGTRLTVT.

This clonotype appeared many times. The chain links TRBV19 to TRBJ1-2; D is perhaps TRBD1 (5 bases). Looked up from germline, CDR1 is LNHDA and CDR2 is SQIVND (reference sequence). V lost 2 bases and J lost 8, with 15 bases in between. This CDR3 is built from 14 residues. As DNA, the CDR3 is TGTGCCAGTAGTATATGGACACCCACGGCCGGCTACACCTTC. It yields the protein CASSIWTPTAGYTF.

The V and J genes are TRBV7-9 and TRBJ2-3; 12 nucleotides align to TRBD2. CDR1 and CDR2 from the germline V gene are SEHNR and FQNEAQ (reference sequence). Trimming removed 7 bases from V and 0 bases from J; junction bases left unmatched: 8. This CDR3 region has 17 residues. CDR3 sequence (DNA): TGTGCCAGCATCGGGACTAGCGGGTCTCTTAGCACAGATACGCAGTATTTT. The encoded protein is CASIGTSGSLSTDTQYF.